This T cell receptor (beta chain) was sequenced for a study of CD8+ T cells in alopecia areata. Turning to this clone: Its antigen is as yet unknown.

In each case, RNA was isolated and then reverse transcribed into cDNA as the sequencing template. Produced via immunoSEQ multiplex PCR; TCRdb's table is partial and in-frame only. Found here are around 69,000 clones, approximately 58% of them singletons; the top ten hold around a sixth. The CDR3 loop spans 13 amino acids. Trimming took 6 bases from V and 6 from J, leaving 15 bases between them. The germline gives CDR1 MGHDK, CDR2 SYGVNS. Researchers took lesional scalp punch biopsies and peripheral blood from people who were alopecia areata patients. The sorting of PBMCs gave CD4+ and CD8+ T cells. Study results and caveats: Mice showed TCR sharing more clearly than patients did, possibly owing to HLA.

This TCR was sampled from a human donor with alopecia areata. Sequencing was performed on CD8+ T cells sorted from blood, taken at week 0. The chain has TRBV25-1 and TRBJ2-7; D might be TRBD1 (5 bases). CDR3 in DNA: TGTGCCAGCAGCTCAGGGATCCGGCCCGAGCAGTACTTC. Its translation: CASSSGIRPEQYF.